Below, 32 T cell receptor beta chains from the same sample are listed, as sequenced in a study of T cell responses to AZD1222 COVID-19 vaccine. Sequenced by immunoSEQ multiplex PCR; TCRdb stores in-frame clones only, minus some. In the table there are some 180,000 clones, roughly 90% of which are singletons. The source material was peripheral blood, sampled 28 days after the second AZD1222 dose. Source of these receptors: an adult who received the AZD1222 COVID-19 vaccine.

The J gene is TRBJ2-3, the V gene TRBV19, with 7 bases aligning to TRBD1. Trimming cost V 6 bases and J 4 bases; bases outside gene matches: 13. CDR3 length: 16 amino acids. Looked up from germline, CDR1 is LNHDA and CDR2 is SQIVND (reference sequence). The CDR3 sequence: CASSTWTGLRADTQYF. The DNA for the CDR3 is TGTGCCAGTAGCACCTGGACAGGTTTAAGGGCAGATACGCAGTATTTT.

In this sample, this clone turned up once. The CDR3 DNA reads TGTGCCAGTAGCCCGGACAGGGCTAGGAGAAACACCATATATTTT. Translating it yields CASSPDRARRNTIYF. The chain is built from TRBV19 and TRBJ1-3, with TRBD1 matching over 8 bases. V was pared by 6 bases and J by 5 bases, with 9 bases of the junction left unmatched. Looked up from germline, CDR1 is LNHDA and CDR2 is SQIVND (reference sequence). This CDR3 has 15 amino acids. The variable domain in full, completed from reference TRBV19 and TRBJ1-3, reads DGGITQSPKYLFRKEGQNVTLSCEQNLNHDAMYWYRQDPGQGLRLIYYSQIVNDFQKGDIAEGYSVSREKKESFPLTVTSAQKNPTAFYLCASSPDRARRNTIYFGEGSWLTVV.

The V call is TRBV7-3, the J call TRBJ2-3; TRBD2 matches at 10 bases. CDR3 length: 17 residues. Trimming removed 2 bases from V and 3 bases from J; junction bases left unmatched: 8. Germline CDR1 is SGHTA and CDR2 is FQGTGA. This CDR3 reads CASSLGRTSGGTDTQYF. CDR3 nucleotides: TGTGCCAGCAGCTTAGGAAGGACTAGCGGTGGGACAGATACGCAGTATTTT.

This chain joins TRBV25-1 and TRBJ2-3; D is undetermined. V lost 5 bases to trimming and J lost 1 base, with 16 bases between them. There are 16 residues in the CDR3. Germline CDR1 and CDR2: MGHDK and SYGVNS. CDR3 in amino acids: CASSSRTASGTDTQYF. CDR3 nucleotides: TGTGCCAGCAGTTCGAGGACGGCCTCTGGCACAGATACGCAGTATTTT.

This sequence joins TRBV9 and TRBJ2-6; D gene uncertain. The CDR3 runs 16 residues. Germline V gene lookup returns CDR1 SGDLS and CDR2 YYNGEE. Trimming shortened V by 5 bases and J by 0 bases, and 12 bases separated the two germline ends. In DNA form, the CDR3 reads TGTGCCAGCAGTAGACACCACTTCTCTGGGGCCAACGTCCTGACTTTC. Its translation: CASSRHHFSGANVLTF.

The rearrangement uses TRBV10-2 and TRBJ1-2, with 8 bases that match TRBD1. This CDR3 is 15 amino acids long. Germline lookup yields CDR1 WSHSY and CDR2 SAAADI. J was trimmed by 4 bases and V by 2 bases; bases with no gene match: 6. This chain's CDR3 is CASSEGRQGSYGYTF. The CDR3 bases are TGCGCCAGCAGTGAGGGTCGACAGGGGAGCTATGGCTACACCTTC.

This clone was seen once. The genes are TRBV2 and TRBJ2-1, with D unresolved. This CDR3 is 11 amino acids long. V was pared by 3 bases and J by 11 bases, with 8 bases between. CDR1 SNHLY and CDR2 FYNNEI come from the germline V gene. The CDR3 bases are TGTGCCAGCAGTGAGGTAGTAAAGCAGTTCTTC. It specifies CASSEVVKQFF.

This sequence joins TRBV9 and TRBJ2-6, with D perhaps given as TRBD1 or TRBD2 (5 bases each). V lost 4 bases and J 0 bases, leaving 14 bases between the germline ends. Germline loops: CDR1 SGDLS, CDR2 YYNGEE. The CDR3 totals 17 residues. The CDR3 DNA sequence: TGTGCCAGCAGCCTCTCGGGACGCCCCTCTGGGGCCAACGTCCTGACTTTC. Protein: CASSLSGRPSGANVLTF.

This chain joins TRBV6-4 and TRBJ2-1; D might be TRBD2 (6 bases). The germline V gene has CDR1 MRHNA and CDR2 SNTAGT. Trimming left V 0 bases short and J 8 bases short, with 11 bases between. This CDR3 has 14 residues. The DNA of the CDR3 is TGTGCCAGCAGTGACTCCCGGAGGGCCGATGAGCAGTTCTTC. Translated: CASSDSRRADEQFF.

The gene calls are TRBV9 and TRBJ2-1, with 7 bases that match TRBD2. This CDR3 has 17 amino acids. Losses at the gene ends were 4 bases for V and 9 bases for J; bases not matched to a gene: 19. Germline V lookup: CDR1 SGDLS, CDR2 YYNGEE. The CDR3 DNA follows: TGTGCCAGCAGCTCTAGCGCGTTTGGGGGGGTACAAGGTGAGCAGTTCTTC. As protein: CASSSSAFGGVQGEQFF.

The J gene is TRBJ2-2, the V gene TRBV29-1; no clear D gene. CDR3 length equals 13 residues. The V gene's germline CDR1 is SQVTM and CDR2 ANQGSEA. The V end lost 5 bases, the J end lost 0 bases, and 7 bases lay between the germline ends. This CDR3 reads CSVRFANTGELFF. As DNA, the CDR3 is TGCAGCGTTAGGTTCGCGAACACCGGGGAGCTGTTTTTT.

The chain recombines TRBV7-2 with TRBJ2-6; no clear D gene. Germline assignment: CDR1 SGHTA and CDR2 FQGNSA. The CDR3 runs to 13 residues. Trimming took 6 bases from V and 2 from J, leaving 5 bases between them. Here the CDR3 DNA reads TGTGCCAGCAGTTGGGCTGGGGCCAACGTCCTGACTTTC. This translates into CASSWAGANVLTF.

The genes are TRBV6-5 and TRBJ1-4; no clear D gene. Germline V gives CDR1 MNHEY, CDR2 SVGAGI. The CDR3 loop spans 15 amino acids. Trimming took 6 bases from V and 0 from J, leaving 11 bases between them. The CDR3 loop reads CASRRVVATNEKLFF. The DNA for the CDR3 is TGTGCCAGCAGGAGGGTAGTAGCAACTAATGAAAAACTGTTTTTT.

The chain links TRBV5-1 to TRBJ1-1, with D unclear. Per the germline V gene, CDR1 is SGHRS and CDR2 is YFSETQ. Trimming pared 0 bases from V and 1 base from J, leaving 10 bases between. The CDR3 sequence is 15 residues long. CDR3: CASSLVGKANTEAFF. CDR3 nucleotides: TGCGCCAGCAGCTTGGTCGGGAAGGCGAACACTGAAGCTTTCTTT.

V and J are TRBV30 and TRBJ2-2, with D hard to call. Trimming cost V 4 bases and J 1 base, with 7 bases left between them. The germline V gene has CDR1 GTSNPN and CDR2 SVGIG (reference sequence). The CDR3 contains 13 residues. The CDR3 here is CAWTDGNTGELFF. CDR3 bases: TGTGCCTGGACGGACGGGAACACCGGGGAGCTGTTTTTT.

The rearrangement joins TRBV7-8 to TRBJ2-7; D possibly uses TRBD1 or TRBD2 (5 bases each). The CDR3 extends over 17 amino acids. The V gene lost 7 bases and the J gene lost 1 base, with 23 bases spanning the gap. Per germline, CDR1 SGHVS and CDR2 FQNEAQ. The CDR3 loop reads CASTARGDLTPSYEQYF. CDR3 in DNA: TGTGCCAGCACCGCCCGAGGGGATCTCACTCCTTCCTACGAGCAGTACTTC. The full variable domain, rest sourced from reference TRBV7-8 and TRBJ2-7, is GAGVSQSPRYKVAKRGQDVALRCDPISGHVSLFWYQQALGQGPEFLTYFQNEAQLDKSGLPSDRFFAERPEGSVSTLKIQRTQQEDSAVYLCASTARGDLTPSYEQYFGPGTRLTVT.

CDR3 bases: TGTGCTAGTGGTTTGAATACGCAGTATTTT. Translating gives CASGLNTQYF. This chain joins TRBV12-5 and TRBJ2-3; unclear D gene. Germline CDR1 and CDR2: LGHNT and FRNRAP. With 2 bases removed from V and 7 bases from J, the gap between germline ends came to 1 base. The CDR3 loop spans 10 amino acids.

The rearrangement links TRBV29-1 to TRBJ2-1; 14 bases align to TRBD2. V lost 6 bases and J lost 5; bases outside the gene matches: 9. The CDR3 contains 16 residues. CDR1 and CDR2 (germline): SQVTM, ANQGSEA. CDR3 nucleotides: TGCAGCGTCGTAAGCCGACTAGCGGGGGGGCACAATGAGCAGTTCTTC. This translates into CSVVSRLAGGHNEQFF.

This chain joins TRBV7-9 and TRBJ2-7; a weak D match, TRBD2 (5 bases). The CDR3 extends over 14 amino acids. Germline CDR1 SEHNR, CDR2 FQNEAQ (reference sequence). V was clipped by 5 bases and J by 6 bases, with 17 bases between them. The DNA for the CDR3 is TGTGCCAGCAGCCCGGACTCACTTAGGAGCGAGCAGTACTTC. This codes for CASSPDSLRSEQYF. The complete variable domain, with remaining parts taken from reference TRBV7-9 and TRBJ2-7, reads DTGVSQNPRHKITKRGQNVTFRCDPISEHNRLYWYRQTLGQGPEFLTYFQNEAQLEKSRLLSDRFSAERPKGSFSTLEIQRTEQGDSAMYLCASSPDSLRSEQYFGPGTRLTVT.

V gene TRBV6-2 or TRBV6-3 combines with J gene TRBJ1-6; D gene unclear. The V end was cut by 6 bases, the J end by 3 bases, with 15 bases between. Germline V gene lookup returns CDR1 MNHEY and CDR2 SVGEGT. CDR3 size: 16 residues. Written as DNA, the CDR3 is TGTGCCAGCAGCGATGGTCAAGCGATCTATAATTCACCCCTCCACTTT. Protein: CASSDGQAIYNSPLHF.

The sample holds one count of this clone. Here the CDR3 DNA reads TGTGCCAGCAGAGACACAGTCTATGGCTACACCTTC. This codes for CASRDTVYGYTF. The chain recombines TRBV12-3 or TRBV12-4 with TRBJ1-2; D call uncertain. The CDR3 has 12 amino acids. Trimming removed 6 bases at V and 4 bases at J, with 9 bases between.

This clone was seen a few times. The CDR3 region has the DNA TGCGCCAGCAGCTTACAGGGACAGATGAACACTGAAGCTTTCTTT. Amino acid sequence: CASSLQGQMNTEAFF. The chain recombines TRBV5-1 with TRBJ1-1; 7 bases match TRBD1. V trimming: 2 bases; J trimming: 0 bases; junction bases outside the gene matches: 4. CDR3 length equals 15 residues. Per the germline V gene, CDR1 is SGHRS and CDR2 is YFSETQ.

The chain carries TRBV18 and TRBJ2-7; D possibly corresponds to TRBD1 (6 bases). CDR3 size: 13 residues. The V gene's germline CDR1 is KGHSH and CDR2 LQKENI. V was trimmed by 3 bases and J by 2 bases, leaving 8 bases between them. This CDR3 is CASSPGAAYEQYF. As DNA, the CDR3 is TGTGCCAGCTCACCGGGGGCAGCCTACGAGCAGTACTTC.

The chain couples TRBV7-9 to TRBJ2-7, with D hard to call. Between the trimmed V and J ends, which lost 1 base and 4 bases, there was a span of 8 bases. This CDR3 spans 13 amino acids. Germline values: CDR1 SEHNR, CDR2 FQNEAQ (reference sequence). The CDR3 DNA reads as TGTGCCAGCAGCTTAGTGGGAAAGTACGAGCAGTACTTC. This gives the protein CASSLVGKYEQYF.

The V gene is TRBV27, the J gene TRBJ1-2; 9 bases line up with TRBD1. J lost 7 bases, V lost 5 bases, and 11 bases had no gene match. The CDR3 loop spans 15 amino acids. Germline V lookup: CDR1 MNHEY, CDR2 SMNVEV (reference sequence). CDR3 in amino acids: CASSPKKQGAGGYTF. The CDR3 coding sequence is TGTGCCAGCAGTCCAAAAAAACAGGGGGCGGGTGGCTACACCTTC.

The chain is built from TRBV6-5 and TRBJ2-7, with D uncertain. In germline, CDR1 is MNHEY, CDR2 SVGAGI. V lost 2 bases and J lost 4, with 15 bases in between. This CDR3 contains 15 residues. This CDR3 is CASSYAWARSYEQYF. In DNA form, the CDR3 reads TGTGCCAGCAGTTACGCTTGGGCAAGGAGTTACGAGCAGTACTTC.

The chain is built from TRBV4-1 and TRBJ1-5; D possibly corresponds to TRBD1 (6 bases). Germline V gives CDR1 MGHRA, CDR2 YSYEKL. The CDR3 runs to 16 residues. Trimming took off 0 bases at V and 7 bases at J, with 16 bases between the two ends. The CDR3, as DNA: TGCGCCAGCAGCCAAGATCCAGGGGCGGGAAAACAGCCCCAGCATTTT. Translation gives CASSQDPGAGKQPQHF.

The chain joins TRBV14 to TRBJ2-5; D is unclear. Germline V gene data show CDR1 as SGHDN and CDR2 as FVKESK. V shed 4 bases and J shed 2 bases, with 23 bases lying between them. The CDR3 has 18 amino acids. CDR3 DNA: TGTGCCAGCAGCCCTAACGGACGCCCCCACGTAATACAAGAGACCCAGTACTTC. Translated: CASSPNGRPHVIQETQYF.

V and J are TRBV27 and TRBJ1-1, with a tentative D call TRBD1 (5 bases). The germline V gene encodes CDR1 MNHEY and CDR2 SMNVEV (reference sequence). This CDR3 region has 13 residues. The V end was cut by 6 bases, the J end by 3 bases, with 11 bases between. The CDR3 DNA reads TGTGCCAGCAGCCCGGGGGTGTACACTGAAGCTTTCTTT. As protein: CASSPGVYTEAFF.

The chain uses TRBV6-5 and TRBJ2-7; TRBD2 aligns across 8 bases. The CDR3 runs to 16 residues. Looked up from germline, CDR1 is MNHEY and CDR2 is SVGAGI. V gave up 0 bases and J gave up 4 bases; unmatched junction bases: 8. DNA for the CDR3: TGTGCCAGCAGTTACTCGCTGGGGAGCGGGGGTTACGAGCAGTACTTC. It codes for CASSYSLGSGGYEQYF.

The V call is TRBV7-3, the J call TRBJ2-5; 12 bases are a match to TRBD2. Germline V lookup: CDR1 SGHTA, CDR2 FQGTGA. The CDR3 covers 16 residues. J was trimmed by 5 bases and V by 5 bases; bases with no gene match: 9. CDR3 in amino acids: CASSPTTSGSRETQYF. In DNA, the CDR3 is TGTGCCAGCAGCCCCACGACTAGCGGGAGTCGTGAGACCCAGTACTTC.

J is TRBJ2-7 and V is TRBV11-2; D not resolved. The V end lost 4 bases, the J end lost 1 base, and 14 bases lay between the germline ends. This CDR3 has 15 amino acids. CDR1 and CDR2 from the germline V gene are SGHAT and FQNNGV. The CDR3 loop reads CASSSYGRQSYEQYF. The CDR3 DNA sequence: TGTGCCAGCAGCTCTTATGGACGTCAGTCCTACGAGCAGTACTTC.